This T cell receptor beta chain stems from a study of blood T cell repertoires in COVID-19. Study-wide background: COVID-19 samples collected from the United States, Italy and Spain covered acute and convalescent phases.

Assay: immunoSEQ multiplex PCR; the TCRdb copy retains only in-frame clones and omits some. In the table there are 25,000 or so clones, 88% of which are singletons. CDR3 length: 15 amino acids. Germline-derived CDR1 and CDR2 are MDHEN and SYDVKM. Deletions cut 2 bases from V and 3 bases from J, with 12 bases between. This receptor was identified in a woman aged 45-65 years with active COVID-19. The rearrangement uses TRBV28 and TRBJ2-3; a weak D match, TRBD2 (5 bases). Source material: peripheral blood. The CDR3 region is CASSLAGTLTDTQYF. CDR3 bases: TGTGCCAGCAGTTTAGCGGGTACCCTAACAGATACGCAGTATTTT. The complete variable domain, with remaining parts taken from reference TRBV28 and TRBJ2-3, reads DVKVTQSSRYLVKRTGEKVFLECVQDMDHENMFWYRQDPGLGLRLIYFSYDVKMKEKGDIPEGYSVSREKKERFSLILESASTNQTSMYLCASSLAGTLTDTQYFGPGTRLTVL.